A single T cell receptor (beta chain) is shown here with its context. Its antigen is unidentified. The sample belongs to a study of PD-L1 blockade in urothelial cancer. The overall study: When patients started atezolizumab at some point between 2013 and 2014, it was given at 1,200 mg intravenously every 3 weeks. About 90% of the roughly 30 patients were men whose urothelial cancer was bladder-origin.

The protocol was immunoSEQ multiplex PCR, while the TCRdb copy is restricted to in-frame clones and leaves out a portion. The sample includes roughly 100,000 clones, approximately 87% of them seen just once. The time point was: peripheral blood 6 weeks after treatment start. The study's findings and limits: Better survival was predicted by below-median pretreatment blood TCR clonality.

The starting material was PBMCs, obtained around atezolizumab (anti-PD-L1) treatment. This sequence was found in a man in his 70s with urothelial cancer.

CDR3 in DNA: TGTGCCAGCAGCTTATTATATTCGCATGTCAGGCGCAATCTTGAAGCTTTCTTT. This gives the protein CASSLLYSHVRRNLEAFF. The chain couples TRBV7-2 to TRBJ1-1, with unresolved D. CDR3 size: 18 residues. Per germline, CDR1 SGHTA and CDR2 FQGNSA. Trimming stripped 2 bases from V and 7 bases from J, with 26 bases between.